A single T cell receptor (beta chain) is shown here with its context. Its antigen is undetermined. The authors loaded 200 ng DNA, around 30,000 T cell genomes, into sorted-subset replicate PCRs. The table came from immunoSEQ multiplex PCR; TCRdb's copy has only in-frame clones and leaves some out. The sample lists around 2,000,000 clones; approximately 94% were seen once. Germline CDR1 is SQVTM and CDR2 is ANQGSEA. CDR3 length: 14 amino acids. Trimming shortened V by 5 bases and J by 1 base, and 12 bases separated the two germline ends. The data derive from a study of shared clonotypes between healthy human individuals. Whole-study context: Each donor had three CD4 naive, three CD4 memory, two CD8 naive and one CD8 memory plate. Whole-study results and caveats: Rarefaction analysis demonstrated incomplete sorted-subset sequencing notwithstanding large depth. Around 5% was the fraction of naive CD4 clonotypes found shared across several donors.

Only CD45RO-negative cells positively selected for CCR7 counted as naive CD8 cells, so terminally differentiated effector memory CD45RA+ cells were excluded. Sequenced: naive CD8+ T cells sorted from blood. V gene TRBV29-1 combines with J gene TRBJ2-4; D call uncertain. This receptor was taken from a man in his late teens or twenties in good health. Here the CDR3 reads CSVMYTDAKNIQYF. CDR3 DNA: TGCAGCGTTATGTACACGGACGCCAAAAACATTCAGTACTTC.